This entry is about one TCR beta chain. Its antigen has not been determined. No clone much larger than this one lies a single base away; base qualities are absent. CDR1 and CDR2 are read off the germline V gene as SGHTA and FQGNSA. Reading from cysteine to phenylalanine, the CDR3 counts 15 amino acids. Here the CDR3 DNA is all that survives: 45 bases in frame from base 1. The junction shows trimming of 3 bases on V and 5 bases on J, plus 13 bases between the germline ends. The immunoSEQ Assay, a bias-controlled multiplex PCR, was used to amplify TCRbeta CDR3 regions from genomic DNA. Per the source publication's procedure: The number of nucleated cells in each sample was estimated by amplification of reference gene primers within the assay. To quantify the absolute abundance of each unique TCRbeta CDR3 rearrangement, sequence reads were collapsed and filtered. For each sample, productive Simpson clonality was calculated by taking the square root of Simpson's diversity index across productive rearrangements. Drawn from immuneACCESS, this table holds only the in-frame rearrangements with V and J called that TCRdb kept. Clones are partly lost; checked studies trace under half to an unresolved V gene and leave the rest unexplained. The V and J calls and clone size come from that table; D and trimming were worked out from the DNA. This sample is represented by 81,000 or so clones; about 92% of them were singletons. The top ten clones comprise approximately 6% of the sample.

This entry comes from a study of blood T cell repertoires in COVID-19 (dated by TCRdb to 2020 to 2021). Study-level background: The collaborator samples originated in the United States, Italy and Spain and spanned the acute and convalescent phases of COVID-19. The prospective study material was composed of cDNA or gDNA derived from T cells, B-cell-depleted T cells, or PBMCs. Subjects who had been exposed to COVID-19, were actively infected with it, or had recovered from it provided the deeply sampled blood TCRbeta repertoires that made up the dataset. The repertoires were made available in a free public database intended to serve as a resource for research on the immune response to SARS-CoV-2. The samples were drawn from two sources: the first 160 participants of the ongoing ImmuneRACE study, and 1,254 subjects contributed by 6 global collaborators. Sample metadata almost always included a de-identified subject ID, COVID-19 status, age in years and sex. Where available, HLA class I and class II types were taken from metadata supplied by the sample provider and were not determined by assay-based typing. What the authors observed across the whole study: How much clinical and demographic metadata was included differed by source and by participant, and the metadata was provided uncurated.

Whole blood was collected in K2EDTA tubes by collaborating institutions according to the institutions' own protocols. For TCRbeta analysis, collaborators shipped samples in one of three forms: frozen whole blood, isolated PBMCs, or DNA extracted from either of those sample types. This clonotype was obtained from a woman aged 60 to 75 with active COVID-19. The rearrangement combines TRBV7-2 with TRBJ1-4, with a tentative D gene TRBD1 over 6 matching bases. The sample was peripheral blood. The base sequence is TGTGCCAGCAGCTTGGGGGCGGGGGTCAATGAAAAACTGTTTTTT. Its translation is CASSLGAGVNEKLFF.